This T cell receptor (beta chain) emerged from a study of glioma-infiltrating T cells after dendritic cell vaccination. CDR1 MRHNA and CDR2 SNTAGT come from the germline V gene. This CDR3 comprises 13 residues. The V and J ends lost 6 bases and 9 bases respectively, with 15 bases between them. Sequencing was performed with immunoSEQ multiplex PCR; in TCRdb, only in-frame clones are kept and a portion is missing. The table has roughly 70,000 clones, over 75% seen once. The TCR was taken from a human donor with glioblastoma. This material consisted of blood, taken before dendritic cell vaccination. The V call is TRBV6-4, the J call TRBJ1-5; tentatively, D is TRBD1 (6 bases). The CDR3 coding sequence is TGTGCCAGCAGCCAGGGGCCCTTGAGGCCCCAGCATTTT. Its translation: CASSQGPLRPQHF.